What follows are 20 T cell receptor beta chains derived from one specimen sequenced in a study of Ad26.COV2.S vaccination and SARS-CoV-2 variants. Libraries were prepared by immunoSEQ multiplex PCR; TCRdb keeps only in-frame clonotypes and omits some of them. Of around 240,000 clones listed, around 89% are singletons. Treatment specified: around 19 received Ad26.COV2.S at low or high dose, single or two shots; five or six received placebo; per-sample allocation not given. Sampling was performed 63 days after the first vaccine or placebo injection. Source: peripheral blood, taken in a trial of Ad26.COV2.S vaccine versus placebo. These TCRs come from a person between 18 and 60 years old who received the Ad26.COV2.S COVID-19 vaccine or a placebo.

The chain is built from TRBV19 and TRBJ1-1, with D unclear. Trimming stripped 7 bases from V and 11 bases from J, with 32 bases between. Germline CDR1 and CDR2: LNHDA and SQIVND (reference sequence). This CDR3 is built from 17 residues. Written as DNA, the CDR3 is TGTGCCAGTACCGACGGGGTGACCCACGCCGCGCCTGGGTTGGCTTTCTTT. It codes for CASTDGVTHAAPGLAFF.

This chain connects TRBV6-2 or TRBV6-3 to TRBJ2-7; D is uncertain. This CDR3 contains 13 residues. V lost 5 bases and J lost 8, with 16 bases in between. Germline V gene sequence: CDR1 MNHEY, CDR2 SVGEGT. The CDR3 here is CASSPRRGRKQYF. The CDR3 region has the DNA TGTGCCAGCAGTCCACGACGTGGTAGGAAGCAGTACTTC.

The chain has TRBV6-2 or TRBV6-3 and TRBJ1-5, with D unresolved. The germline V and J ends were trimmed by 4 bases and 0 bases, with 22 bases remaining between them. The CDR3 runs 19 residues. Germline CDR1 is MNHEY and CDR2 is SVGEGT. The chain's CDR3 is CASSSTLRTRSYSNQPQHF. The CDR3 nucleotides read TGTGCCAGCAGTTCCACCCTCCGGACCCGGTCTTATAGCAATCAGCCCCAGCATTTT.

This rearrangement joins TRBV7-3 to TRBJ2-7, with 8 nucleotides matching TRBD1. This CDR3 spans 14 amino acids. V was clipped by 5 bases and J by 6 bases; unmatched bases: 9. CDR1 is SGHTA, CDR2 FQGTGA, per germline. Written as DNA, the CDR3 is TGTGCCAGCAGCCTTTCAGGGGGCCAAGGCGAGCAGTACTTC. It yields the protein CASSLSGGQGEQYF.

The chain carries TRBV28 and TRBJ2-1, with TRBD2 matching 12 bases. The CDR3 consists of 15 residues. The ends lost 5 bases at V and 8 bases at J; junction bases unmatched: 7. The germline V gene has CDR1 MDHEN and CDR2 SYDVKM. The CDR3 spells CASSPSGGAFDEQFF. In nucleotides, the CDR3 is TGTGCCAGCAGTCCTAGCGGGGGGGCCTTTGATGAGCAGTTCTTC.

The chain recombines TRBV6-4 with TRBJ2-3, with 11 bases lining up with TRBD2. The CDR3 is 15 residues long. CDR1 MRHNA and CDR2 SNTAGT come from the germline V gene. V lost 3 bases and J lost 4; bases outside the gene matches: 3. The CDR3 sequence: CASSDSGRASDTQYF. In DNA form, the CDR3 reads TGTGCCAGCAGTGATAGCGGGAGGGCTTCAGATACGCAGTATTTT.

This chain connects TRBV18 to TRBJ2-7, with D possibly TRBD2 on 5 matching bases. The V gene's germline CDR1 is KGHSH and CDR2 LQKENI. This CDR3 contains 14 residues. Between the trimmed V and J ends, which lost 2 bases and 6 bases, there was a span of 14 bases. Here the CDR3 reads CASSPSGLGREQYF. CDR3 nucleotide sequence: TGTGCCAGCTCACCATCGGGATTAGGTCGCGAGCAGTACTTC.

The rearrangement links TRBV21-1 to TRBJ2-7; no check of the table's D call, TRBD2, against the DNA was made. TRBV21-1 corresponds to a pseudogene. CDR3 size: 15 residues. CDR3 sequence reads: CASSKGLAGLLEQYF. CDR3 nucleotide sequence: TGTGCCAGCAGCAAAGGACTAGCGGGACTCCTCGAGCAGTACTTC.

The chain carries TRBV12-5 and TRBJ2-1; 8 positions agree with TRBD1. V gave up 1 base and J gave up 7 bases; unmatched junction bases: 3. Per germline, CDR1 LGHNT and CDR2 FRNRAP. There are 14 residues in the CDR3. The CDR3: CASGLGTGLNEQFF. CDR3 nucleotide sequence: TGTGCTAGTGGTTTGGGGACAGGGCTAAATGAGCAGTTCTTC.

The J gene is TRBJ2-7, the V gene TRBV5-1, with TRBD1 matching over 11 bases. The CDR3 consists of 15 residues. V was pared by 4 bases and J by 3 bases, with 6 bases of the junction left unmatched. Germline CDR1 is SGHRS and CDR2 is YFSETQ. CDR3 DNA sequence: TGCGCCAGCAGCCCCGGACAGGGGGCGCGCTACGAGCAGTACTTC. This codes for CASSPGQGARYEQYF.

V is TRBV10-3 and J is TRBJ2-7; D is ambiguous. Looked up from germline, CDR1 is ENHRY and CDR2 is SYGVKD. Trimming removed 0 bases from V and 0 bases from J, with 6 bases in between. The CDR3 sequence is 14 residues long. The CDR3 bases are TGTGCCATCAGTGAGTCGCAGGCCTCCTACGAGCAGTACTTC. Protein: CAISESQASYEQYF.

The rearrangement joins TRBV21-1 to TRBJ2-7; the listed D gene, TRBD1, was not tested against the DNA. TRBV21-1 is shown as a pseudogene. This CDR3 spans 15 amino acids. This CDR3 is CASSKSGTGGHEQYF. The DNA of the CDR3 is TGTGCCAGCAGCAAGAGCGGGACAGGGGGACACGAGCAGTACTTC.

The V call is TRBV4-3, the J call TRBJ2-7; 8 nucleotides agree with TRBD2. V trimming: 0 bases; J trimming: 2 bases; junction bases outside the gene matches: 12. Germline CDR1 and CDR2: LGHNA and YSLEER. This CDR3 is 18 amino acids long. The DNA of the CDR3 is TGCGCCAGCAGCCAAGAACAAACTAGCGGTGAAGGCACCTACGAGCAGTACTTC. It translates to CASSQEQTSGEGTYEQYF.

This chain connects TRBV4-3 to TRBJ1-2; D is perhaps TRBD1 (5 bases). This CDR3 is 15 amino acids long. Germline lookup yields CDR1 LGHNA and CDR2 YSLEER. With 0 bases removed from V and 8 bases from J, the gap between germline ends came to 16 bases. CDR3 loop: CASSQDDATAPGYTF. The CDR3 bases are TGCGCCAGCAGCCAAGATGATGCGACAGCCCCCGGCTACACCTTC.

The CDR3: CASSPPLGDNEQFF. CDR3 in DNA: TGTGCCAGCAGTCCGCCCCTCGGAGACAATGAGCAGTTCTTC. The chain employs TRBV28 and TRBJ2-1; D is unclear. Per germline, CDR1 MDHEN and CDR2 SYDVKM. The CDR3 sequence is 14 residues long. V lost 5 bases to trimming and J lost 5 bases, with 13 bases between them.

This chain joins TRBV11-2 and TRBJ1-1; 9 bases agree with TRBD1. V was pared by 3 bases and J by 8 bases, with 10 bases of the junction left unmatched. CDR3 length: 15 residues. CDR1 SGHAT and CDR2 FQNNGV come from the germline V gene. CDR3 nucleotides: TGTGCCAGCAGCTTCGGGACAGGGCTGGTAAGGGAAGCTTTCTTT. It encodes CASSFGTGLVREAFF.

This chain joins TRBV7-3 and TRBJ2-2; a possible D gene is TRBD2 (6 bases). This CDR3 spans 16 amino acids. Germline V CDR1 and CDR2: SGHTA, FQGTGA. Trimming took off 1 base at V and 4 bases at J, with 13 bases between the two ends. The CDR3 protein is CASSLMGGSGTGELFF. The CDR3 DNA reads as TGTGCCAGCAGCTTAATGGGGGGATCTGGCACCGGGGAGCTGTTTTTT.

This clone was recorded only once. The DNA for the CDR3 is TGTGCCAGCAGCCCAAGACTAGCGGTAGCCAAAAACATTCAGTACTTC. Translation: CASSPRLAVAKNIQYF. V usage is TRBV11-2 and J usage is TRBJ2-4, with TRBD2 matching over 9 bases. Losses at the gene ends were 5 bases for V and 0 bases for J; bases not matched to a gene: 5. This CDR3 region has 16 residues. The germline V gene encodes CDR1 SGHAT and CDR2 FQNNGV.

This sequence joins TRBV5-5 and TRBJ1-6; 8 bases fit TRBD1. Losses at the gene ends were 5 bases for V and 2 bases for J; bases not matched to a gene: 9. This CDR3 region has 17 residues. Per germline, CDR1 SGHKS and CDR2 YYEKEE (reference sequence). This chain's CDR3 is CASSLQGALPYNSPLHF. DNA for the CDR3: TGTGCCAGCAGTCTGCAGGGGGCGCTCCCCTATAATTCACCCCTCCACTTT.

The chain combines TRBV6-2 or TRBV6-3 with TRBJ2-7, with a weak D call TRBD1 (6 bases). Trimming took off 5 bases at V and 4 bases at J, with 21 bases between the two ends. Germline V lookup: CDR1 MNHEY, CDR2 SVGEGT. This CDR3 spans 16 amino acids. This chain's CDR3 is CASSGGSGVMGYEQYF. Written as DNA, the CDR3 is TGTGCCAGCAGTGGAGGATCAGGGGTCATGGGGTACGAGCAGTACTTC.